The 22 T cell receptor beta chains presented below share a single source sample, sequenced in a study of T cell responses to AZD1222 COVID-19 vaccine. Clones were read by immunoSEQ multiplex PCR, and TCRdb kept only the in-frame ones, dropping some. The sample carries about 110,000 clones, approximately 86% recorded once. This specimen consisted of peripheral blood, obtained on day 0 of AZD1222 vaccination. Every receptor here comes from an adult in good health.

The V gene is TRBV7-2, the J gene TRBJ1-1, with D possibly being TRBD1 (6 bases). Germline V gives CDR1 SGHTA, CDR2 FQGNSA. This CDR3 comprises 13 residues. Trimming left V 1 base short and J 12 bases short, with 15 bases between. CDR3 nucleotide sequence: TGTGCCAGCAGCTTAGGGGGGCTCAAGGAAACTTTCTTT. Translating it yields CASSLGGLKETFF.

The CDR3 coding sequence is TGTGCCAGCAGCCCGGGGGGACAGCCATACAATGAGCAGTTCTTC. It is translated as CASSPGGQPYNEQFF. This chain links TRBV5-4 with TRBJ2-1; TRBD1 or TRBD2 may be the D gene (7 bases each). Germline V gene sequence: CDR1 SGHNT, CDR2 YYREEE (reference sequence). Trimming removed 4 bases from V and 4 bases from J, with 15 bases in between. CDR3 size: 15 residues.

The chain links TRBV2 to TRBJ2-2; D call uncertain. Trimming left V 3 bases short and J 0 bases short, with 5 bases between. In germline, CDR1 is SNHLY, CDR2 FYNNEI. This CDR3 has 14 amino acids. Here the CDR3 DNA reads TGTGCCAGCAGTGATTGGGCGAACACCGGGGAGCTGTTTTTT. Encoded protein: CASSDWANTGELFF.

This chain connects TRBV19 to TRBJ1-2; 7 bases map to TRBD1. V lost 3 bases, J lost 3 bases, and 7 bases stayed unmatched. The germline V gene has CDR1 LNHDA and CDR2 SQIVND (reference sequence). CDR3 length equals 15 residues. The CDR3 bases are TGTGCCAGTAGTATCTACAGGGGAGTGGACTATGGCTACACCTTC. Amino acid sequence: CASSIYRGVDYGYTF. Supplemented by reference TRBV19 and TRBJ1-2, the full variable domain reads DGGITQSPKYLFRKEGQNVTLSCEQNLNHDAMYWYRQDPGQGLRLIYYSQIVNDFQKGDIAEGYSVSREKKESFPLTVTSAQKNPTAFYLCASSIYRGVDYGYTFGSGTRLTVV.

This chain uses TRBV7-9 with TRBJ1-5, with no clear D. Per the germline V gene, CDR1 is SEHNR and CDR2 is FQNEAQ (reference sequence). Trimming removed 5 bases at V and 5 bases at J, with 19 bases between. The CDR3 covers 16 residues. CDR3: CASSPEMGRTDQPQHF. DNA of the CDR3: TGTGCCAGCAGCCCAGAGATGGGGAGGACTGATCAGCCCCAGCATTTT.

V usage is TRBV10-3 and J usage is TRBJ1-6; no reliable D call. The V end was cut by 3 bases, the J end by 5 bases, with 2 bases between. The CDR3 sequence is 12 residues long. Per the germline V gene, CDR1 is ENHRY and CDR2 is SYGVKD. Written as DNA, the CDR3 is TGTGCCATCAGTGAAAATAATTCACCCCTCCACTTT. This codes for CAISENNSPLHF.

This chain uses TRBV21-1 with TRBJ1-5; TRBD1, the table's D call, lacks a check against the DNA. TRBV21-1 is flagged as a pseudogene. The CDR3 length is 18 residues. CDR3 residues: CASFTPGQGPYSNQPQHF. The DNA of the CDR3 is TGTGCCAGCTTCACCCCGGGACAGGGACCTTATAGCAATCAGCCCCAGCATTTT.

CDR3: CASSLLRRNYGYTF. CDR3 sequence (DNA): TGTGCCAGCAGCTTACTCAGAAGAAACTATGGCTACACCTTC. J is TRBJ1-2 and V is TRBV7-8; D gene unclear. The germline V and J ends were trimmed by 2 bases and 2 bases, with 9 bases remaining between them. The CDR3 contains 14 residues. From germline, CDR1 is SGHVS and CDR2 FQNEAQ.

This sequence joins TRBV7-3 and TRBJ2-1; D may be TRBD1 or TRBD2 (9 bases each). Looked up from germline, CDR1 is SGHTA and CDR2 is FQGTGA. Trimming took off 7 bases at V and 13 bases at J, with 26 bases between the two ends. The CDR3 loop spans 15 amino acids. Written as DNA, the CDR3 is TGTGCCAGCACCCCTAGCGGGACAGGGAACGATGTACAGTTCTTC. Encoded protein: CASTPSGTGNDVQFF.

With regard to this clone: This clone may be a read error of a much larger clone one base away. This sample includes further DNA sequences coding for the same CDR3. CDR3 in amino acids: CASSYLAGGRETQYF. The CDR3 coding sequence is TGTGCCAGCAGCTATCTAGCGGGGGGGCGGGAGACCCAGTACTTC. The chain combines TRBV7-2 with TRBJ2-5; TRBD2 matches at 12 bases. The germline V gene encodes CDR1 SGHTA and CDR2 FQGNSA. This CDR3 has 15 residues. V was pared by 4 bases and J by 5 bases, with 5 bases of the junction left unmatched.

The genes are TRBV6-5 and TRBJ2-2; no clear D. Germline CDR1 is MNHEY and CDR2 is SVGAGI. V gave up 5 bases and J gave up 4 bases, with 11 bases separating them. The CDR3 loop spans 14 amino acids. Here the CDR3 DNA reads TGTGCCAGCAGTCGCCGGCTGTCCACCGGGGAGCTGTTTTTT. It encodes CASSRRLSTGELFF.

The chain uses TRBV5-1 and TRBJ2-7; D is perhaps TRBD2 (5 bases). Looked up from germline, CDR1 is SGHRS and CDR2 is YFSETQ. Trimming removed 4 bases at V and 3 bases at J, with 20 bases between. The CDR3 runs 16 residues. The CDR3 sequence is CASSLSAGSSLYEQYF. DNA for the CDR3: TGCGCCAGCAGCCTCTCGGCGGGTTCTTCCCTCTACGAGCAGTACTTC.

The chain is built from TRBV19 and TRBJ1-2, with TRBD1 as a possible D gene (5 bases). V lost 5 bases to trimming and J lost 7 bases, with 17 bases between them. Germline values: CDR1 LNHDA, CDR2 SQIVND (reference sequence). The CDR3 spans 14 residues. CDR3 in amino acids: CASSFPGYTSGYTF. In nucleotides, the CDR3 is TGTGCCAGTAGTTTCCCAGGGTACACGAGTGGCTACACCTTC.

This clone showed up just once. The rearrangement uses TRBV5-1 and TRBJ1-2; 9 bases map to TRBD1. CDR3 size: 16 residues. Trimming cost V 0 bases and J 2 bases; bases outside gene matches: 5. From germline, CDR1 is SGHRS and CDR2 YFSETQ. In nucleotides, the CDR3 is TGCGCCAGCAGCTTGGGGGGGACAGGGTCCAACTATGGCTACACCTTC. It is translated as CASSLGGTGSNYGYTF.

The chain employs TRBV5-6 and TRBJ2-6; 7 positions agree with TRBD1. CDR3 length: 15 residues. V gave up 5 bases and J gave up 4 bases; unmatched junction bases: 6. Germline CDR1 reads SGHDT; CDR2 reads YYEEEE. DNA of the CDR3: TGTGCCAGCAGTTTTGGGACAGACGGGGCCAACGTCCTGACTTTC. It codes for CASSFGTDGANVLTF.

The V and J genes are TRBV29-1 and TRBJ2-1, with D uncertain. The CDR3 covers 13 residues. CDR1 SQVTM and CDR2 ANQGSEA come from the germline V gene. With 4 bases removed from V and 0 bases from J, the gap between germline ends came to 7 bases. The CDR3 loop is CSVALSSYNEQFF. Here the CDR3 DNA reads TGCAGCGTTGCCTTAAGCTCCTACAATGAGCAGTTCTTC.

The J gene is TRBJ2-2, the V gene TRBV15; D call uncertain. The germline CDR1 and CDR2 sequences are LNHNV and YYDKDF (reference sequence). CDR3 length: 18 residues. V was pared by 2 bases and J by 0 bases, with 16 bases between. CDR3 DNA sequence: TGTGCCACCAGCAGACGAACCGTTGCGGCCGCGAACACCGGGGAGCTGTTTTTT. It is translated as CATSRRTVAAANTGELFF.

The CDR3 is CASSLRFLDSGNTIYF. For the CDR3, the DNA is TGCGCCAGCAGCTTGAGGTTTCTGGACTCTGGAAACACCATATATTTT. The genes are TRBV5-1 and TRBJ1-3; no firm D call. Trimming stripped 1 base from V and 0 bases from J, with 11 bases between. Germline-derived CDR1 and CDR2 are SGHRS and YFSETQ. This CDR3 contains 16 residues. Drawing the rest from reference TRBV5-1 and TRBJ1-3, the complete variable domain is KAGVTQTPRYLIKTRGQQVTLSCSPISGHRSVSWYQQTPGQGLQFLFEYFSETQRNKGNFPGRFSGRQFSNSRSEMNVSTLELGDSALYLCASSLRFLDSGNTIYFGEGSWLTVV.

CDR3 residues: CASSDRAGAKNIQYF. The CDR3 DNA is TGTGCCAGCAGCGACAGGGCGGGAGCCAAAAACATTCAGTACTTC. The gene calls are TRBV9 and TRBJ2-4; TRBD1 is a possible D gene (6 bases). Germline V gives CDR1 SGDLS, CDR2 YYNGEE. The CDR3 is 15 residues long. The V and J ends lost 3 bases and 0 bases respectively, with 10 bases between them.

The J gene is TRBJ1-5, the V gene TRBV12-3 or TRBV12-4, with D possibly being TRBD1 (5 bases). Trimming removed 5 bases at V and 7 bases at J, with 12 bases between. CDR3 length: 13 residues. This CDR3 is CASSAQVEQPQHF. The CDR3, as DNA: TGTGCCAGCAGTGCACAGGTGGAGCAGCCCCAGCATTTT.

CDR3 amino acids: CASSPVMGDSYNEQFF. The CDR3, as DNA: TGTGCCAGCAGCCCCGTGATGGGAGACTCCTACAATGAGCAGTTCTTC. This chain connects TRBV7-7 to TRBJ2-1, with D possibly matching TRBD2 (5 bases). Germline-derived CDR1 and CDR2 are SSHAT and FNYEAQ (reference sequence). CDR3 length equals 16 residues. Trimming took 5 bases from V and 0 from J, leaving 14 bases between them.

This sequence joins TRBV27 and TRBJ2-7, with D tentatively TRBD2 (6 bases). This CDR3 comprises 13 residues. Germline V lookup: CDR1 MNHEY, CDR2 SMNVEV (reference sequence). The V end was cut by 8 bases, the J end by 2 bases, with 13 bases between. The CDR3 DNA follows: TGTGCCAGCGGGGAGGACGGCCCCTACGAGCAGTACTTC. This encodes CASGEDGPYEQYF.